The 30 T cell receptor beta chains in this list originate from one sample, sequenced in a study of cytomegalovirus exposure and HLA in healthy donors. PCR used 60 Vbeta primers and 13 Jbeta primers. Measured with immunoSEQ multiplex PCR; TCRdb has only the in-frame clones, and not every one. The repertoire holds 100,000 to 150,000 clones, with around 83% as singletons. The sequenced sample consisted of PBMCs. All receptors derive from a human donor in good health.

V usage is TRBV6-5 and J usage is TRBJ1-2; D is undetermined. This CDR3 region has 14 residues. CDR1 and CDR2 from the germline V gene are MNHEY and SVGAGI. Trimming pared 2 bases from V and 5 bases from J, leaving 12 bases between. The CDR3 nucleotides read TGTGCCAGCAGTTACGTAAGAGGGTTTTATGGCTACACCTTC. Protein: CASSYVRGFYGYTF.

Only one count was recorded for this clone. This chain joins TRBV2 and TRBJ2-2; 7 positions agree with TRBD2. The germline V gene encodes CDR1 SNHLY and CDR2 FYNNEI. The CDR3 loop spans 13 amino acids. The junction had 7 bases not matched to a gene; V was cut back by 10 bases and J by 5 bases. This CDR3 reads CAIRAGPTGELFF. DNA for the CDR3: TGTGCCATAAGAGCGGGGCCGACCGGGGAGCTGTTTTTT. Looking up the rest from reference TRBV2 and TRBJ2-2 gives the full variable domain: EPEVTQTPSHQVTQMGQEVILRCVPISNHLYFYWYRQILGQKVEFLVSFYNNEISEKSEIFDDQFSVERPDGSNFTLKIRSTKLEDSAMYFCAIRAGPTGELFFGEGSRLTVL.

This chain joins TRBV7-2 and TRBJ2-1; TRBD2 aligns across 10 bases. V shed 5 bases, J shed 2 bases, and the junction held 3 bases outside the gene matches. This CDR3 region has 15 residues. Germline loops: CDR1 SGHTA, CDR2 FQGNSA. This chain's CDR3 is CASSLSGGPYNEQFF. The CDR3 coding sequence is TGTGCCAGCAGCCTTAGCGGGGGGCCCTACAATGAGCAGTTCTTC.

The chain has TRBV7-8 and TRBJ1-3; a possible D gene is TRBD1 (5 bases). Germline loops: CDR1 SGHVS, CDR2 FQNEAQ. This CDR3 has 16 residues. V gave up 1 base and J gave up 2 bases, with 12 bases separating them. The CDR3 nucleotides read TGTGCCAGCAGCTTAGGTGGGGCCCAACCTGGAAACACCATATATTTT. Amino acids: CASSLGGAQPGNTIYF.

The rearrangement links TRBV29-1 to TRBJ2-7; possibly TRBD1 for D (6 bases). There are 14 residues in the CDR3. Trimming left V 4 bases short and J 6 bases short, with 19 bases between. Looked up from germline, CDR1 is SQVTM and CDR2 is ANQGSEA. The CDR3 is CSVGGTLEGIEQYF. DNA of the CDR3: TGCAGCGTTGGAGGGACACTCGAAGGAATCGAGCAGTACTTC.

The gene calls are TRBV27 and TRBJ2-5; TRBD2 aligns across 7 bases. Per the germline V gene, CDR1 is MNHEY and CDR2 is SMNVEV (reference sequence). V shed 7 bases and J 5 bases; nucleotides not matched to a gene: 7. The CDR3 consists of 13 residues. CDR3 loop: CASMGGEEETQYF. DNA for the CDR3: TGTGCCAGCATGGGGGGGGAGGAGGAGACCCAGTACTTC.

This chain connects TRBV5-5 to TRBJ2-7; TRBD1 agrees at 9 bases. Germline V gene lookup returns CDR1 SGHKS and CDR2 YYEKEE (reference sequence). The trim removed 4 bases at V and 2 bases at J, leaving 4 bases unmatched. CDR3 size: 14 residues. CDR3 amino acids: CASSGRDRAYEQYF. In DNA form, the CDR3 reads TGTGCCAGCAGCGGCCGGGACAGGGCCTACGAGCAGTACTTC.

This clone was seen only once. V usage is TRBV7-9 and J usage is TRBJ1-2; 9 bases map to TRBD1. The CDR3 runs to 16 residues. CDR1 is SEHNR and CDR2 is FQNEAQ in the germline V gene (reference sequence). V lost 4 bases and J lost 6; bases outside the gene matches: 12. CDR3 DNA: TGTGCCAGCAGCTCCCCATCAATGGACAGGGGTAATGGCTACACCTTC. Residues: CASSSPSMDRGNGYTF.

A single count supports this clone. In DNA form, the CDR3 reads TGCGCCAGCAGCCAAGTGCTAGGCGGGGGGTTATACAATGAGCAGTTCTTC. Its translation: CASSQVLGGGLYNEQFF. The chain combines TRBV4-1 with TRBJ2-1; 8 nucleotides line up with TRBD2. Trimming took 1 base from V and 4 from J; bases not matched to a gene: 9. In germline, CDR1 is MGHRA, CDR2 YSYEKL. The CDR3 is 17 amino acids.

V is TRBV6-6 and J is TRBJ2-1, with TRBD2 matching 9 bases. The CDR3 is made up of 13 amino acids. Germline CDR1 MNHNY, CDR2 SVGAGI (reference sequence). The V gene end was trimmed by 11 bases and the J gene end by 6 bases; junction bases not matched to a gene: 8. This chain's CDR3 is CAGGGGAVNEQFF. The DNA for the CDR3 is TGTGCCGGCGGGGGGGGAGCGGTCAATGAGCAGTTCTTC.

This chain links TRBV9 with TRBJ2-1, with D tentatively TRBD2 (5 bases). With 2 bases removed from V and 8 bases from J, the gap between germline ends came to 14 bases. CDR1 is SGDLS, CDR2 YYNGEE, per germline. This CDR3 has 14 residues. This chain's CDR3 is CASSVPHGRDEQFF. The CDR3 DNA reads TGTGCCAGCAGCGTCCCACATGGGCGGGATGAGCAGTTCTTC.

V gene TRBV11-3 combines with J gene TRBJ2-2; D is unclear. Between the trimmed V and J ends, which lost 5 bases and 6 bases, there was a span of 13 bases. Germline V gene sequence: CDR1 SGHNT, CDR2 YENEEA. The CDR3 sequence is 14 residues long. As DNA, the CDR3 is TGTGCCAGCAGCCCCACAGCAAGCCCCGGGGAGCTGTTTTTT. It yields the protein CASSPTASPGELFF.

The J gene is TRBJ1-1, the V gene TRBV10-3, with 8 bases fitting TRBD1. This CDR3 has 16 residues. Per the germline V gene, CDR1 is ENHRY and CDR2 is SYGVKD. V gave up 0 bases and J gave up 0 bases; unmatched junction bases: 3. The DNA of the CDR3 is TGTGCCATCAGTGAGTCCCAGGGACAGGTGAACACTGAAGCTTTCTTT. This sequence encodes CAISESQGQVNTEAFF.

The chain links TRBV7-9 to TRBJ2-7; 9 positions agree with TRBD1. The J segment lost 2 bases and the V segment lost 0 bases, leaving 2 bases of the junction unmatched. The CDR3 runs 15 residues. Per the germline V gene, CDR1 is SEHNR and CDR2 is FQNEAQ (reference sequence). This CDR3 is CASSLAGTGPYEQYF. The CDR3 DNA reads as TGTGCCAGCAGCTTAGCCGGGACAGGGCCCTACGAGCAGTACTTC. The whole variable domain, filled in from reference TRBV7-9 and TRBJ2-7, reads DTGVSQNPRHKITKRGQNVTFRCDPISEHNRLYWYRQTLGQGPEFLTYFQNEAQLEKSRLLSDRFSAERPKGSFSTLEIQRTEQGDSAMYLCASSLAGTGPYEQYFGPGTRLTVT.

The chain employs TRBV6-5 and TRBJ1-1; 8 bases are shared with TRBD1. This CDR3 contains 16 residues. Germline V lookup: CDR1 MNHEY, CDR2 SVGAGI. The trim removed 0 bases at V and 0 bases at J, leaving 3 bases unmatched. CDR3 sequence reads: CASSYSTGQVNTEAFF. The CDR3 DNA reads TGTGCCAGCAGTTACTCAACGGGACAGGTGAACACTGAAGCTTTCTTT.

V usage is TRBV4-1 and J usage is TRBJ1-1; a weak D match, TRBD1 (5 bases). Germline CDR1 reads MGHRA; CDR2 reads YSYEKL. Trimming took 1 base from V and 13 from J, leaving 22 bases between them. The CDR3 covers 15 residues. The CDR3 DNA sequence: TGCGCCAGCAGCCAAGTCGCCAGGGAGGTCCAAAAGGGTTTCTTT. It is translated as CASSQVAREVQKGFF.

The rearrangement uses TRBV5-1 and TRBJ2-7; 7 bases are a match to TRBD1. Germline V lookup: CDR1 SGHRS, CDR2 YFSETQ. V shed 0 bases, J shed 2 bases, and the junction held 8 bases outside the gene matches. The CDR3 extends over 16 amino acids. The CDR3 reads CASSLATGQDPYEQYF. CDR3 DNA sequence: TGCGCCAGCAGCTTGGCCACTGGACAGGACCCCTACGAGCAGTACTTC.

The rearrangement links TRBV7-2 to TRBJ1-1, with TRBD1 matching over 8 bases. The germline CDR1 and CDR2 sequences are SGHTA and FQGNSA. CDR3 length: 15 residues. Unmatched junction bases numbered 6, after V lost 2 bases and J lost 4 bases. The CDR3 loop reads CASSLPAGGVTEAFF. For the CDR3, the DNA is TGTGCCAGCAGCTTACCCGCAGGGGGCGTCACTGAAGCTTTCTTT. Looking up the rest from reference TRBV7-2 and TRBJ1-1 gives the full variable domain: GAGVSQSPSNKVTEKGKDVELRCDPISGHTALYWYRQSLGQGLEFLIYFQGNSAPDKSGLPSDRFSAERTGGSVSTLTIQRTQQEDSAVYLCASSLPAGGVTEAFFGQGTRLTVV.

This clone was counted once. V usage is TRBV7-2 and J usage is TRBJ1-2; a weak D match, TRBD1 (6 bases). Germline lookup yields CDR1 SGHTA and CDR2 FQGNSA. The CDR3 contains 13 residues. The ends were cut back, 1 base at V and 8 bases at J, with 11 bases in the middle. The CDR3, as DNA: TGTGCCAGCAGCTTAGAAACAGGGAGAGGCTACACCTTC. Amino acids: CASSLETGRGYTF.

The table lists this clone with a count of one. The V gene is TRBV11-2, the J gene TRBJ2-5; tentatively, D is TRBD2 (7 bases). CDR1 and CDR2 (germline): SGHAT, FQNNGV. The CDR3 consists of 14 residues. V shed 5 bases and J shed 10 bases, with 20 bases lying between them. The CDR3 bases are TGTGCCAGCAGCCCCTCGCGGGGGCTAGGCCTCCAGTACTTC. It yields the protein CASSPSRGLGLQYF.

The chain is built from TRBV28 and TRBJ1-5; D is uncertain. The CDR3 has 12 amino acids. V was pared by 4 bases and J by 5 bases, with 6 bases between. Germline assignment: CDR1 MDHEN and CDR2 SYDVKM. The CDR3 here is CASSYSDQPQHF. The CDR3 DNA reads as TGTGCCAGCAGTTACTCCGATCAGCCCCAGCATTTT.

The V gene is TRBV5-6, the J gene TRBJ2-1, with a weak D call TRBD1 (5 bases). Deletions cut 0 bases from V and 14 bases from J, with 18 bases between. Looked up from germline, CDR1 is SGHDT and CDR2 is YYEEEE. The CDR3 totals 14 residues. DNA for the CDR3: TGTGCCAGCAGCTTGGGAAGGGGCTTGGACGGAGAGTTCTTC. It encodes CASSLGRGLDGEFF.

The CDR3 sequence: CASNPGGGFEETQYF. The CDR3 DNA follows: TGTGCCAGCAATCCCGGCGGGGGATTTGAAGAGACCCAGTACTTC. The gene calls are TRBV9 and TRBJ2-5, with 7 bases fitting TRBD2. The CDR3 totals 15 residues. V shed 6 bases and J 3 bases; nucleotides not matched to a gene: 11. The germline CDR1 and CDR2 sequences are SGDLS and YYNGEE. Combining the CDR3 with reference TRBV9 and TRBJ2-5 gives the whole variable domain DSGVTQTPKHLITATGQRVTLRCSPRSGDLSVYWYQQSLDQGLQFLIQYYNGEERAKGNILERFSAQQFPDLHSELNLSSLELGDSALYFCASNPGGGFEETQYFGPGTRLLVL.

CDR3 amino acids: CASSPNEGSLNSPLHF. For the CDR3, the DNA is TGTGCCAGTAGTCCGAACGAGGGTTCCCTTAATTCACCCCTCCACTTT. The chain has TRBV19 and TRBJ1-6; no definite D call. CDR1 is LNHDA, CDR2 SQIVND, per germline (reference sequence). This CDR3 is 16 amino acids long. V was cut by 5 bases and J by 6 bases, with 17 bases left in between.

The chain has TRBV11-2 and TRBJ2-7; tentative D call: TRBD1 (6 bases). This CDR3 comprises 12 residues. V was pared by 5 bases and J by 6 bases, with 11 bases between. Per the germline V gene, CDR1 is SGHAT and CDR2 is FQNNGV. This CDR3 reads CASSQGTFEQYF. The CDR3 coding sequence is TGTGCCAGCAGCCAGGGGACGTTCGAGCAGTACTTC.

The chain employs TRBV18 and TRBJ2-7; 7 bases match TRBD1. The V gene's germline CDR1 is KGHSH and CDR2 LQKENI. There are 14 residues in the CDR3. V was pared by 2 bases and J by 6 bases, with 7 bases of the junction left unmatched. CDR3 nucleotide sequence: TGTGCCAGCTCACCAAACCGACAGGGCGTCGAGCAGTACTTC. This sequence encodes CASSPNRQGVEQYF.

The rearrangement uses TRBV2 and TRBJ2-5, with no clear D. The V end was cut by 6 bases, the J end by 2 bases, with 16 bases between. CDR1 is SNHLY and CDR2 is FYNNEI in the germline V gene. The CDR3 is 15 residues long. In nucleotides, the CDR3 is TGTGCCAGCAGCCAAATTGGTAGTCGGCAAGAGACCCAGTACTTC. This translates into CASSQIGSRQETQYF.

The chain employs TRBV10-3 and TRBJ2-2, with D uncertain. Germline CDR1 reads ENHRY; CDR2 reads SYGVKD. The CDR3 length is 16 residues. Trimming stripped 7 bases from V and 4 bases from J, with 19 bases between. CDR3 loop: CAITPTVTAGTGELFF. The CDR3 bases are TGTGCCATCACCCCGACCGTCACAGCCGGCACCGGGGAGCTGTTTTTT.

The CDR3 DNA reads as TGTGCCAGCAGTGGGGGCCGAAGGAACACTGAAGCTTTCTTT. This sequence encodes CASSGGRRNTEAFF. The chain recombines TRBV6-1 with TRBJ1-1; D possibly corresponds to TRBD1 (5 bases). V was cut by 4 bases and J by 1 base, with 10 bases left in between. Germline lookup yields CDR1 MNHNS and CDR2 SASEGT. The CDR3 totals 14 residues.

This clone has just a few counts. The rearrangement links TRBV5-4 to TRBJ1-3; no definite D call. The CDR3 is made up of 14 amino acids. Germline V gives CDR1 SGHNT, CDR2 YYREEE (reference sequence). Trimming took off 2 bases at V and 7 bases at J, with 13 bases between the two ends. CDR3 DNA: TGTGCCAGCAGCTTCGACCCTAAGAGGAACACCATATATTTT. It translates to CASSFDPKRNTIYF.